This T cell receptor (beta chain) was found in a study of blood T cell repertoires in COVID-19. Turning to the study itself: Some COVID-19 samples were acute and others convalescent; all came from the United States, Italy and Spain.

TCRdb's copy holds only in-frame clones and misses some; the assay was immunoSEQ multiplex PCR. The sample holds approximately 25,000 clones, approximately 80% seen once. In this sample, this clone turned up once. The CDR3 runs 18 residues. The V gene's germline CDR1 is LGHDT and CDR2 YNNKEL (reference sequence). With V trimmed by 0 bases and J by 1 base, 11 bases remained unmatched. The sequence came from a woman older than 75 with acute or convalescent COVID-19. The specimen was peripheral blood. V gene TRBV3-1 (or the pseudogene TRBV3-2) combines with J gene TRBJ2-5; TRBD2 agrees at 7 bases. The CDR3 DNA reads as TGTGCCAGCAGCCAAGATCCCACCGGGCGGGGGACCCAAGAGACCCAGTACTTC. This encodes CASSQDPTGRGTQETQYF.